The sequence of this T cell receptor (beta chain) was determined in a study of post-analysis software for immune sequencing data. The wider study: Both relapsing-remitting and secondary progressive multiple sclerosis featured among the disease courses, as did progressive-relapsing multiple sclerosis. Overall study results and limits: Controls had lower frequencies than patients of roughly five TRBV segments, which included TRBV5-6, TRBV5-1 and TRBV20-1. Significantly lower normalized Chao1 diversity was seen in multiple sclerosis patients than in controls.

The CDR3 spans 13 residues. The germline gives CDR1 SGHRS, CDR2 YFSETQ. V was shortened by 3 bases and J by 8 bases, with 12 bases between the two germline ends. This clonotype came up a few times. Its antigen remains unknown. Each TCR beta cDNA library carried unique molecular identifiers. TCRdb ran MiXCR on the PCR reads and lists one entry per CDR3 protein. The table records roughly 870,000 distinct CDR3 sequences, 53% of them present only once. The clonotype was recovered from a girl aged 5-17 years with multiple sclerosis. The sequencing input was blood. The chain uses TRBV5-1 and TRBJ2-4, with D hard to call. This CDR3 reads CASSYGATDIQYF. CDR3 DNA sequence: TGCGCCAGCAGCTACGGAGCTACGGACATTCAGTACTTC.